This T cell receptor beta chain was sequenced in a study of T cells in Graves' hyperthyroidism and ophthalmopathy. This clonotype showed up just a few times. What it binds is not known. Germline V CDR1 and CDR2: SEHNR, FQNEAQ (reference sequence). This CDR3 region has 16 residues. V was pared by 5 bases and J by 3 bases, with 20 bases between. From RNA transcripts, TCR beta CDR3 regions were amplified. HTBI primers were used for first-round RT-PCR of the TCR CDR3. TCRdb analysed the multiplex PCR reads with MiXCR anew, one entry per CDR3 protein. The profile covers fewer than 600,000 distinct CDR3 sequences, with over 13% appearing a single time and less than 20% taken by the ten largest. Exclusion of a patient resulted from uncontrolled infection, other autoimmune disease, pregnancy or lactation. Diagnostic assessment was based on clinical symptoms, serum thyroxine and TRAb, thyroid ultrasound and orbital computed tomography.

General study points: Onset of ophthalmopathy came a median around 6.2 months after the model predicted it. Through a model of 13 V-J features, ophthalmopathy was separated from stable hyperthyroidism.

The source of this sequence is a woman aged 18-30 years with Graves' hyperthyroidism. Material: blood. The chain employs TRBV7-9 and TRBJ2-7; D is unresolved. CDR3 DNA sequence: TGTGCCAGCAGCCCTATAATCTCTGGCGCACTCTACGAGCAGTACTTC. It is translated as CASSPIISGALYEQYF. The full variable domain, in which reference TRBV7-9 and TRBJ2-7 provide the parts outside the CDR3, is DTGVSQNPRHKITKRGQNVTFRCDPISEHNRLYWYRQTLGQGPEFLTYFQNEAQLEKSRLLSDRFSAERPKGSFSTLEIQRTEQGDSAMYLCASSPIISGALYEQYFGPGTRLTVT.